This T cell receptor beta chain originates from a study of shared clonotypes between healthy human individuals. CD45RO negativity and positive selection for CCR7 defined naive CD8 cells, a population that excluded terminally differentiated effector memory CD45RA+ cells. There were only Caucasian adults among the donors, and all lived in Nashville, Tennessee. The method was immunoSEQ multiplex PCR; TCRdb's version includes in-frame clones alone and lacks a portion of them. The sample includes around 2,000,000 clones, about 92% of them seen just once. Germline trimming cut 2 bases from V and 0 bases from J; bases unmatched to any gene: 3. The germline CDR1 and CDR2 sequences are MDHEN and SYDVKM. The CDR3 extends over 15 amino acids. This clone was observed a handful of times.

This TCR derives from a young man in good health. Some clones in this sample may be carry-over from other donors' samples. The chain carries TRBV28 and TRBJ1-1; 7 bases fit TRBD1. Sample: naive CD8+ T cells from PBMCs. The chain's CDR3 is CASSLRGQMNTEAFF. The CDR3 DNA sequence: TGTGCCAGCAGTTTACGGGGACAGATGAACACTGAAGCTTTCTTT.